This TCR beta chain was found in a study of T-cell memory formation after mild COVID-19. V lost 5 bases and J 7 bases, leaving 18 bases between the germline ends. CDR1 SGHVS and CDR2 FQNEAQ come from the germline V gene. CDR3 length equals 14 residues. One entry per CDR3 protein results from TCRdb running MiXCR on the 5' RACE reads. The sample has some 290,000 distinct CDR3 sequences; 15% to 20% are singletons. The sequencing sample was made of PBMCs or a T cell subset sorted from them (not recorded which). This chain links TRBV7-8 with TRBJ2-7, with D maybe TRBD2 (5 bases). The receptor comes from a man between 18 and 29 years old who had mild COVID-19 (a few samples of this study predate the infection). Cell type and time point are not known. The CDR3 nucleotides read TGTGCCAGCAGCCTACGGAGAGGGTCTGGAGAGCAGTACTTC. Its protein product is CASSLRRGSGEQYF.